Only a few counts were recorded for the clone carrying this T cell receptor (beta chain). Its antigen is still unknown. TCRdb fed the 5' RACE reads into MiXCR, producing one record per CDR3 protein. The sample includes about 130,000 distinct CDR3 sequences, roughly 15% of them seen just once. Germline values: CDR1 LGHDT, CDR2 YNNKEL (reference sequence). CDR3 length equals 12 residues. Deletions cut 5 bases from V and 6 bases from J, with 10 bases between. This sample stems from a study of CD8 T cells in ankylosing spondylitis. Regarding the study as a whole: One TCR beta motif, made up of under ten highly homologous variants, appeared characteristic of ankylosing spondylitis blood. Relatively rare in peripheral blood, disease-linked clones were also CD8+. Clones linked to disease were reported to show significant enrichment in matched ankylosing spondylitis synovial fluid.

The chain joins TRBV3-1 to TRBJ2-5; D is uncertain. This TCR was recovered from a female donor with ankylosing spondylitis or in good health (not recorded which). Sample: blood, either unsorted or a sorted T cell fraction (not recorded which). This chain's CDR3 is CASSSTEKTQYF. The DNA of the CDR3 is TGTGCCAGCAGCTCAACAGAGAAGACCCAGTACTTC.